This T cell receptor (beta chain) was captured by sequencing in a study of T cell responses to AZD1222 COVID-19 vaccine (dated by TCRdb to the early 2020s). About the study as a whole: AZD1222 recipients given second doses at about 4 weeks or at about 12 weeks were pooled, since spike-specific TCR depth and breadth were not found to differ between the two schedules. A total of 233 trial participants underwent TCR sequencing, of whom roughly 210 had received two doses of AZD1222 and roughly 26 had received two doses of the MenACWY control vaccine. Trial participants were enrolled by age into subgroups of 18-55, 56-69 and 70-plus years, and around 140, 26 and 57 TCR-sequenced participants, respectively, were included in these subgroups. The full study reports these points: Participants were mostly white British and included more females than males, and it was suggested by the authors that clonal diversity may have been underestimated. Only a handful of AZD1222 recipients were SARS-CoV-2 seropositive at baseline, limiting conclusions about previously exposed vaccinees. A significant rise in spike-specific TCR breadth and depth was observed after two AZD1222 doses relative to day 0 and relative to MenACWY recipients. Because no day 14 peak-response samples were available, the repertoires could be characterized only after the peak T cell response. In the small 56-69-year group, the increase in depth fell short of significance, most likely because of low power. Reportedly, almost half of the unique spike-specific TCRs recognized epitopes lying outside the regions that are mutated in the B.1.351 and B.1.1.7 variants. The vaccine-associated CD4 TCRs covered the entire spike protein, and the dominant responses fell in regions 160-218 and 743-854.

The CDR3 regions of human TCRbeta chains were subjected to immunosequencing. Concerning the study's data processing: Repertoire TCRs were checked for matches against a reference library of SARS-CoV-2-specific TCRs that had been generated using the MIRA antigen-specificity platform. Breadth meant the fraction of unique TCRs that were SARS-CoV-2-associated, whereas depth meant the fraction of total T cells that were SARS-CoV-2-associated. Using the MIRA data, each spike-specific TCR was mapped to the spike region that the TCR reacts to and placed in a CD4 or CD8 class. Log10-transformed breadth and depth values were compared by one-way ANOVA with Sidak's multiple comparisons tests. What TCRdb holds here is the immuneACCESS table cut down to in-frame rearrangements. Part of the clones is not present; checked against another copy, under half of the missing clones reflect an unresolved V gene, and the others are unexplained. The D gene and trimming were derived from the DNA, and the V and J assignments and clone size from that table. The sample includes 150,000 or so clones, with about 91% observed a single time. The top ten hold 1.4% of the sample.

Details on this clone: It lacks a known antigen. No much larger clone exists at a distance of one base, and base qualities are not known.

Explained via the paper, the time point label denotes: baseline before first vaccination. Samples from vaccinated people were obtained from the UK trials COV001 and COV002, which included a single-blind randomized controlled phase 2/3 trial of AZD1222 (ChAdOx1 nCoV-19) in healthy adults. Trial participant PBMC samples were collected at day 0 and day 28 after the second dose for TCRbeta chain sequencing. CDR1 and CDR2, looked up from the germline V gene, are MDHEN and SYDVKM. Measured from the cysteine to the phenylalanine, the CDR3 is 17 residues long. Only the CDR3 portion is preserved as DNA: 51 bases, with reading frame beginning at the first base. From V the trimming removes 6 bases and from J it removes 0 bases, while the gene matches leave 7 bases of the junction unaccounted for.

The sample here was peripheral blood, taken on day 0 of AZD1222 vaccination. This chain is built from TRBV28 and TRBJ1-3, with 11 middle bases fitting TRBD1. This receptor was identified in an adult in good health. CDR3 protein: CASRRPGTGGSGNTIYF. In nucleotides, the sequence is TGTGCCAGCAGACGACCCGGGACAGGGGGCTCTGGAAACACCATATATTTT.